These T cell receptor beta chains were read from a single sample in a study of T cells in Graves' hyperthyroidism and ophthalmopathy. TCRdb used MiXCR to reprocess the multiplex PCR reads, holding one entry per CDR3 protein. The sample lists about 400,000 distinct CDR3 sequences, 15% to 19% seen once, with around a quarter in the top ten. The specimen sequenced was blood. The receptor set was obtained from a woman under 30 with Graves' hyperthyroidism that later progressed to Graves' ophthalmopathy. CDR3s include the opening cysteine and the closing phenylalanine or tryptophan. Fields, in order: CDR3 length, clone size, V gene, J gene, D gene, CDR3 DNA, CDR3 protein. The D gene is left open where the match is weak. Not every row has a clone size; where given, it reads once, few, many or a size class.

16	NA	TRBV5-5	TRBJ2-2	NA	TGCGCCAGCAGCTTGCTGTCATCTCACGGGACCGGGGAGCTGTTTTTT	CASSLLSSHGTGELFF
15	NA	TRBV5-1	TRBJ2-1	NA	TGCGCCAGCAGCTTAGGACACAGCTCCTACAATGAGCAGTTCTTC	CASSLGHSSYNEQFF
11	many	TRBV20-1	TRBJ2-3	NA	TGCAGTGAGCTTGGGAAAGATACGCAGTATTTT	CSELGKDTQYF
15	many	TRBV30	TRBJ2-7	NA	TGTGCCTGGACCCCCCAGGGTAGGGAATCCTACGAGCAGTACTTC	CAWTPQGRESYEQYF
14	many	TRBV6-2/TRBV6-3	TRBJ1-1	NA	TGTGCCAGCAGTACCATGCGACAGGTCACTGAAGCTTTCTTT	CASSTMRQVTEAFF
16	many	TRBV5-1	TRBJ2-5	NA	TGCGCCAGCAGCCCTGACTTATTGCCGCACCAAGAGACCCAGTACTTC	CASSPDLLPHQETQYF
17	NA	TRBV13	TRBJ2-1	TRBD2	TGTGCCAGCAGCCCTCGGGGAGCGGGAGAGCGAACAATTGAGCAGTTCTTC	CASSPRGAGERTIEQFF
12	many	TRBV2	TRBJ2-7	NA	TGTGCCAGCAGTGCAGGTACTTCCGAGCAGTACTTC	CASSAGTSEQYF
18	many	TRBV28	TRBJ2-7	TRBD1	TGTGCCAGCAGTTTACTACCAACGGACAGGGGCGACAGCCACGAGCAGTACTTC	CASSLLPTDRGDSHEQYF
11	few	TRBV20-1	TRBJ2-7	NA	TGCAGTGCTAGGATGGGGTTCGAGCAGTACTTC	CSARMGFEQYF
14	NA	TRBV9	TRBJ2-1	NA	TGTGCCAGCAGCGTAGGGTATGGGACCAATGAGCAGTTCTTC	CASSVGYGTNEQFF
15	NA	TRBV14	TRBJ2-7	TRBD2	TGTGCCAGCAGCCAAGCTCGCGGGAGAGACTACGAGCAGTACTTC	CASSQARGRDYEQYF
14	few	TRBV6-2/TRBV6-3	TRBJ2-2	NA	TGTGCCAGCAGTTCAGGGATTCGGGCCGGGGAGCTGTTTTTT	CASSSGIRAGELFF
14	NA	TRBV2	TRBJ2-7	TRBD2	TGTGCCAGCAGATTTAGCGGGACTCCCTACGAGCAGTACTTC	CASRFSGTPYEQYF